This TCR beta chain was sequenced in a study of cytomegalovirus exposure and HLA in healthy donors. Vbeta (60) and Jbeta (13) primers were used in the PCR. Data came from immunoSEQ multiplex PCR; TCRdb stores just in-frame clones and leaves some out. The data show fewer than 100,000 clones, around four fifths seen once. V was cut by 0 bases and J by 3 bases, with 15 bases left in between. Looked up from germline, CDR1 is MGHRA and CDR2 is YSYEKL. CDR3 size: 17 residues. The rearrangement links TRBV4-1 to TRBJ1-3; tentatively, D is TRBD1 (6 bases). The material sequenced was PBMCs. This sequence was found in a middle-aged man in good health and CMV-seropositive. CDR3 amino acids: CASSQDYPTGFGNTIYF. The CDR3 DNA reads as TGCGCCAGCAGCCAAGACTACCCGACAGGTTTTGGAAACACCATATATTTT.